Sequencing of this T cell receptor (beta chain) was carried out in a study of beta chain features in type 1 diabetes. Study-level information: Healthy donors and patients had similar age, gender and cell yields. Study-wide results and caveats: A pattern of fewer insertions and more deletions at VDJ junctions was seen in type 1 diabetes patients. Within patients, naive, central memory and Treg TCRB repertoires seemed more similar than within healthy donors.

This clone occurred a few times. Its antigen remains unknown. This CDR3 region has 17 residues. Per germline, CDR1 SEHNR and CDR2 FQNEAQ (reference sequence). Trimming stripped 2 bases from V and 3 bases from J, with 19 bases between. Sequencing targeted expressed TCRB transcripts, as all isolated RNA had been reverse transcribed. Repertoires were generated with immunoSEQ multiplex PCR, while TCRdb's copy carries only in-frame clones and drops some. The sample lists hundreds of thousands of clones, approximately 14% occurring once. Each population that was sorted was more than 95% pure. The sequencing sample was made of naive CD4+ T cells from blood. This TCR was sampled from a man aged 30 to 39 in good health. The rearrangement links TRBV7-9 to TRBJ1-2; no clear D. CDR3 nucleotide sequence: TGTGCCAGCAGCTTACCCACCGTCATAGGACGTGACTATGGCTACACCTTC. Translated: CASSLPTVIGRDYGYTF.